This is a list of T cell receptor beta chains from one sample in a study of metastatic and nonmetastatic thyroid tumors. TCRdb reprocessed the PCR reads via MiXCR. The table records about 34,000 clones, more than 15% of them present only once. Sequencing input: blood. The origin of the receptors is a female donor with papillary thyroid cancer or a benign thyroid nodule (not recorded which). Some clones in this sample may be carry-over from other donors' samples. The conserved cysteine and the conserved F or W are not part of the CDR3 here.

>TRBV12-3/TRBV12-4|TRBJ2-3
ANSFSLTGTPLNTQY
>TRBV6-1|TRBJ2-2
ASSSPGDTGELF
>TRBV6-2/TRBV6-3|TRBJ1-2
ASSYSSATNYGYT
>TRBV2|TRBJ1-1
ATPVQGRNTEAF
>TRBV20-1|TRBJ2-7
SAPGPYEQY
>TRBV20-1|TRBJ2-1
SAGGGSSLNSYNEQF
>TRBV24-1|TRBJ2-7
ATSDPAGGRQDEQY
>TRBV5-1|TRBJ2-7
ASSPVGKGQSSYEQY
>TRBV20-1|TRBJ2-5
SAQGTGEETQY
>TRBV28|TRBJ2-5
ASSTPTGTGPFGVTQY
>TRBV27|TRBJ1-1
ASSFGGTNEVTEAF
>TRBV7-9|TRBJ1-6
ASSSTPGAHSPLH
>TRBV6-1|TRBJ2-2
ASSEPLGTSYTGELF
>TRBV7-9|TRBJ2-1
ASSYTGLAGMEQF
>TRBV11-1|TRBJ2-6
ASSDSPVVELSGANFLT
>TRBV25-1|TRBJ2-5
ASSTGDSETQY
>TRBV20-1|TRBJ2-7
SATTGGVRTYEQY
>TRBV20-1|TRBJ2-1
SARLMTVTEQF
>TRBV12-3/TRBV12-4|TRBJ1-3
ASSGDRLSTGNTIY
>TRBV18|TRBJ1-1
ASSPLSGPGGTEAF
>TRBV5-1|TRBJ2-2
ASSAGVGGGELF
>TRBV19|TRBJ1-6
ASHGNSPLH
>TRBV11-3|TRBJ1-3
ASSRDTGNTIY
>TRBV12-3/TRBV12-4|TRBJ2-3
ASTKASGRAGTDTQY
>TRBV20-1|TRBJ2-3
SVPTGTSGRATDTQY
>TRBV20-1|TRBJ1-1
SARAPGLNTEAF
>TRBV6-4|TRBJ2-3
ASSDTSGRATDTQY
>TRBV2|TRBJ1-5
ASSESGGPNQPQH
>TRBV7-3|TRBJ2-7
ASSFGPTYEQY
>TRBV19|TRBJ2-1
ASSSAGPSYNEQF
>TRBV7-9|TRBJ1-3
ASSLAGQPGNTIY
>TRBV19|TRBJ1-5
ASSMGGGGQPQH
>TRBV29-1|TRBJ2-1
SVDGLAGGPIYNEQF
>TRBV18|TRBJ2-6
ASSPVKHSGANVLT
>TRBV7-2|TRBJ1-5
ASSVKGGSNQPQH
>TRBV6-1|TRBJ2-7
ASSEEVGLEHY
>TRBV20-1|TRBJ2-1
SASIQHRTGNGEQF
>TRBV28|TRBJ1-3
ASSSEVLGGNTIY
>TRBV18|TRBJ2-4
ASSPFRDRDNTAKNIQY
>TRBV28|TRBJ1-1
ASISGTGTGVSTEAF
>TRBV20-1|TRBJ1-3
SARDPGLRNTIY
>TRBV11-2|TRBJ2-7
ASSLAGGSEQY